This T cell receptor beta chain was found in a study of circulating CD8 cells and anti-PD-1 response in melanoma. Study in general: Nivolumab was given intravenously at 3 mg/kg every 2 weeks. Of some 13 patients, seven got anti-PD-1 first and six had prior therapy. Whole-study findings and limits: Patients included both untreated and previously treated individuals. DNEG was most diverse; TIGIT repertoires were least diverse.

Each library started from approximately 15 ng of total RNA using the QIAseq Immune Repertoire TCR panel. MiXCR was run by TCRdb on the reads, yielding one entry per CDR3 protein. The profile shows about 390 distinct CDR3 sequences, around 5.8% of them singletons. From live CD3+CD8+TCRalphabeta+ cells, four PD-1 and/or TIGIT subsets were sorted. In the case of this clonotype: What it binds is not known. A much larger clone differs from this one at a single base, so this may be a read error.

Looked up from germline, CDR1 is LNHDA and CDR2 is SQIVND (reference sequence). The CDR3 covers 13 residues. Trimming cost V 7 bases and J 4 bases, with 13 bases left between them. The receptor was derived from a human donor with melanoma. This chain connects TRBV19 to TRBJ1-1; D possibly corresponds to TRBD1 (6 bases). This specimen consisted of CD8+ T cells from PBMCs, obtained at baseline or after one month of anti-PD-1 therapy (not recorded which). This chain's CDR3 is CASTLGGRTEAFF. The CDR3 region has the DNA TGTGCCAGTACCCTGGGGGGCCGCACTGAAGCTTTCTTT.